This is a list of T cell receptor beta chains from one sample in a study of metastatic and nonmetastatic thyroid tumors. With MiXCR, TCRdb reprocessed the PCR reads. The profile shows 30,000 or so clones, roughly 29% of them singletons. The material sequenced was blood. These receptor sequences come from a female donor with papillary thyroid cancer or a benign thyroid nodule (not recorded which). Some clones in this sample may be carry-over from other donors' samples. CDR3s leave out the opening cysteine and the closing phenylalanine or tryptophan. The D gene is left open where the match is weak.

>TRBJ1-5|TRBV2|-
ASMGYSNQPQH
>TRBJ1-1|TRBV5-8|-
ASSGLGYTEAF
>TRBJ1-5|TRBV11-2|-
ASSLVLNQPQH
>TRBJ2-7|TRBV4-1|-
ASSQVAAENYEQY
>TRBJ1-1|TRBV6-2/TRBV6-3|-
ASSLPGSVNTEAF
>TRBJ2-3|TRBV20-1|TRBD2
SARDQLADSTDTQY
>TRBJ1-2|TRBV24-1|TRBD1
ATGQSYGYT
>TRBJ2-5|TRBV3-1|TRBD2
ASSQVVAGGMPAETQY
>TRBJ1-2|TRBV28|-
ASTGNPDGYT
>TRBJ1-5|TRBV7-8|TRBD1
ASSLARTGPNQPQH
>TRBJ2-6|TRBV7-8|-
ASRAPPAEANVLT
>TRBJ2-1|TRBV27|TRBD1
ASSPGGHEQF
>TRBJ2-5|TRBV7-7|-
ASSLEEGETQY
>TRBJ2-1|TRBV24-1|-
ATSGLRDPYNEQF
>TRBJ2-2|TRBV6-4|TRBD1
ASSDGTGGAGELF
>TRBJ2-3|TRBV6-4|-
ASSDRETDTQY
>TRBJ1-3|TRBV11-2|-
ASSRAHGNTIY
>TRBJ1-5|TRBV3-1|-
ASSQDQASNQPQH
>TRBJ2-7|TRBV4-1|-
ASSQVVNYEQY
>TRBJ2-7|TRBV4-2|-
TSSQGGDADEQY
>TRBJ2-7|TRBV7-8|-
ASSLGTIVIYEQY
>TRBJ1-2|TRBV6-1|-
ASIRDSPAVGGYT
>TRBJ2-1|TRBV6-1|-
ASTPTGGSYNEQL
>TRBJ2-1|TRBV15|-
ATSRDLAVQF
>TRBJ2-5|TRBV24-1|TRBD2
ATSGPGGEETQN
>TRBJ1-2|TRBV5-1|-
ASSLWVGDYGYT
>TRBJ2-1|TRBV5-1|-
ASSLEGAGLEQF
>TRBJ2-5|TRBV19|-
ASSIAGQETQY
>TRBJ2-5|TRBV2|TRBD1
ASGEQGAGETQY
>TRBJ2-6|TRBV11-2|-
AIISFIVGSSGANVLT
>TRBJ2-2|TRBV19|-
ASSFRKAGELF
>TRBJ2-7|TRBV4-2|TRBD2
ASSQVLGLAGEQY
>TRBJ2-5|TRBV11-2|-
ASSLPLRTADQETQY
>TRBJ2-1|TRBV7-3|TRBD1
ASSPQGDVQPF
>TRBJ2-7|TRBV6-2/TRBV6-3|TRBD2
ASSELAGASYEQY
>TRBJ2-7|TRBV20-1|-
SAKPLESEPLEQY
>TRBJ2-1|TRBV6-4|-
ASSDRARGEQV
>TRBJ1-5|TRBV12-3/TRBV12-4|-
ASSPVGSNQPQQ
>TRBJ2-1|TRBV5-1|-
ASSRGLSSYNEQF
>TRBJ1-1|TRBV5-4|-
ASSVDSTTEAF
>TRBJ2-7|TRBV28|TRBD2
ASCLRLAVDYEQY
>TRBJ1-5|TRBV5-1|-
ASTVYSNQPQH
>TRBJ1-2|TRBV13|TRBD1
ASSLVGTDREG
>TRBJ1-3|TRBV18|-
ASSPDGGHIGNTIY
>TRBJ2-5|TRBV7-7|TRBD2
ASSWTSGSRETQY
>TRBJ1-5|TRBV7-2|-
ASSLSFRPDQPQH
>TRBJ2-3|TRBV4-1|TRBD1
ASSRTGGSTDTQY
>TRBJ1-5|TRBV12-3/TRBV12-4|-
ASSSSGAWQPQN
>TRBJ2-1|TRBV13|TRBD2
ASSPPGGAYNEQF
>TRBJ1-3|TRBV20-1|-
SASRGSGNTIY